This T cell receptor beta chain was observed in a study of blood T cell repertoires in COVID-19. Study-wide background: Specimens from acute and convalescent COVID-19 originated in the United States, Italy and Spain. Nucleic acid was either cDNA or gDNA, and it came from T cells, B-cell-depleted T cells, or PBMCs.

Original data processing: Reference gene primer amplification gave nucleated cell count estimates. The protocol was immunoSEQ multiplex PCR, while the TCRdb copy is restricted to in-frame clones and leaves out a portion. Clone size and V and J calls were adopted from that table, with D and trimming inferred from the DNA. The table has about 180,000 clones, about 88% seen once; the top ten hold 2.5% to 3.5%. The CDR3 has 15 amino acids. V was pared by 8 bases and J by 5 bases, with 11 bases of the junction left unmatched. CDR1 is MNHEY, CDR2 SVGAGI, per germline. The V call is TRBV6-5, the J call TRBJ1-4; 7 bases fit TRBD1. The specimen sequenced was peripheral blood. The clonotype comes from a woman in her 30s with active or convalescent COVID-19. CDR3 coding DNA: TGTGCCAGCGCGCGTCACAGGGGTTTAAATGAAAAACTGTTTTTT. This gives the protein CASARHRGLNEKLFF.